This TCR beta chain was observed in a study of shared clonotypes between healthy human individuals. Study in general: Three plates each covered CD4 naive and memory; CD8 naive two, CD8 memory one.

Details on this clone: Its antigen is not known.

V lost 7 bases and J lost 2, with 11 bases in between. Germline CDR1 is SGHNT and CDR2 is YYREEE (reference sequence). CDR3 length: 13 amino acids. General observations from the study: The study's rarefaction showed incomplete sorted-subset sequencing despite large depth.

The material for each subset, its genomic DNA, was split evenly across several immunoSEQ plates. Using around 180 ng DNA, tens of thousands of T cell genomes, the sorted-subset replicate PCRs were run. Data came from immunoSEQ multiplex PCR; TCRdb stores just in-frame clones and leaves some out. The table has about 980,000 clones, 60% to 85% seen once. The TCR was taken from a man between 18 and 29 years old in good health. The chain links TRBV5-4 to TRBJ2-3; no clear D gene. Sequencing input: memory CD4+ T cells sorted from blood. Regarding subset: CD45RA-negative fraction. The CDR3 bases are TGTGCCAGCCAAGGTGGATTCACAGATACGCAGTATTTT. Its protein product is CASQGGFTDTQYF.